These 25 T cell receptor beta chains originate from one sample sequenced in a study of neurological immune-mediated disorders. One entry per CDR3 protein, called by TCRdb with MiXCR from the 5' RACE reads. The sample has under 90,000 distinct CDR3 sequences, 9.5% to 13% seen once; the top ten hold approximately 9.7%. Time point specified: longitudinal time-point 1 (baseline). The sample was PBMCs. The receptor set was obtained from a man aged 30-40 years in good health.

This clonotype was detected ten times or more. The rearrangement uses TRBV6-5 and TRBJ2-3; D is unresolved. CDR3 size: 11 residues. V gave up 1 base and J gave up 5 bases, with 1 base separating them. The V gene's germline CDR1 is MNHEY and CDR2 SVGAGI. The CDR3 DNA sequence: TGTGCCAGCAGTTACTTAGATACGCAGTATTTT. This codes for CASSYLDTQYF.

This clonotype was seen ten or more times. The rearrangement links TRBV7-2 to TRBJ2-5; D not certain. CDR1 and CDR2 (germline): SGHTA, FQGNSA. The CDR3 length is 14 residues. Trimming removed 5 bases from V and 1 base from J, with 11 bases in between. The CDR3 is CASSLELAQETQYF. The CDR3, as DNA: TGTGCCAGCAGCCTAGAATTAGCCCAAGAGACCCAGTACTTC.

In regard to this clonotype: The junction and the germline gene differ at one end; a read error may be behind it. V is TRBV2 and J is TRBJ2-2; D possibly corresponds to TRBD2 (5 bases). CDR1 is SNHLY and CDR2 is FYNNEI in the germline V gene. The CDR3 covers 13 residues. CDR3 in amino acids: CASSDENTGDLFF. The CDR3 nucleotides read TGTGCCAGCAGTGATGAGAACACCGGGGATCTGTTTTTT.

This clonotype came up many times. The rearrangement links TRBV27 to TRBJ1-5; 7 bases are shared with TRBD1. Trimming removed 3 bases from V and 11 bases from J; junction bases left unmatched: 7. CDR1 and CDR2 from the germline V gene are MNHEY and SMNVEV (reference sequence). This CDR3 is 13 amino acids long. The CDR3 nucleotides are TGTGCCAGCAGTTTGGGGCAGGGGGTATCCCAGCATTTT. As protein: CASSLGQGVSQHF.

This rearrangement joins TRBV29-1 to TRBJ1-2, with D hard to call. This CDR3 region has 11 residues. V lost 4 bases and J 6 bases, leaving 9 bases between the germline ends. Germline V lookup: CDR1 SQVTM, CDR2 ANQGSEA. CDR3 residues: CSVGTMDGYTF. CDR3 in DNA: TGCAGCGTTGGGACTATGGATGGCTACACCTTC.

V and J are TRBV10-1 and TRBJ2-3; a weak D match, TRBD2 (6 bases). This CDR3 comprises 15 residues. The germline gives CDR1 WNHNN, CDR2 SYGVQD (reference sequence). V lost 3 bases and J lost 2, with 12 bases in between. In DNA form, the CDR3 reads TGCGCCAGCAGTGAAGGTCGGGAGTACACAGATACGCAGTATTTT. As protein: CASSEGREYTDTQYF.

The table lists this clonotype with many counts. The chain employs TRBV6-4 and TRBJ2-1; D is unclear. This CDR3 is 12 amino acids long. Deletions cut 3 bases from V and 6 bases from J, with 6 bases between. CDR1 is MRHNA and CDR2 is SNTAGT in the germline V gene. The CDR3 region has the DNA TGTGCCAGCAGTGAGGATTCCAATGAGCAGTTCTTC. This encodes CASSEDSNEQFF.

Many counts were recorded for this clonotype. The gene calls are TRBV27 and TRBJ2-5; D might be TRBD2 (5 bases). Germline V gives CDR1 MNHEY, CDR2 SMNVEV (reference sequence). This CDR3 region has 15 residues. The V gene lost 5 bases and the J gene lost 7 bases, with 20 bases spanning the gap. CDR3 in amino acids: CASSRTDWATGTQYF. The CDR3 DNA reads as TGTGCCAGCAGTCGGACGGACTGGGCTACTGGGACCCAGTACTTC.

There are a few counts of this clonotype. A much larger clonotype is one base distant, so this may be a read error. This chain joins TRBV4-1 and TRBJ2-1; D might be TRBD1 (6 bases). The CDR3 extends over 15 amino acids. V was clipped by 0 bases and J by 4 bases, with 10 bases between them. Per the germline V gene, CDR1 is MGHRA and CDR2 is YSYEKL. The CDR3 protein is CASSQETGCYNEQFF. The CDR3 DNA sequence: TGCGCCAGCAGCCAAGAGACAGGTTGTTACAATGAGCAGTTCTTC.

This clonotype came up many times. The J gene is TRBJ2-7, the V gene TRBV5-1, with 7 bases matching TRBD2. Trimming at V came to 5 bases and at J to 0 bases, leaving 5 bases not matched to a gene. CDR1 SGHRS and CDR2 YFSETQ come from the germline V gene. This CDR3 region has 14 residues. The CDR3 reads CASRQTSISYEQYF. The CDR3 DNA sequence: TGCGCCAGCAGACAGACTAGCATCTCCTACGAGCAGTACTTC. The entire variable domain, with the rest obtained from reference TRBV5-1 and TRBJ2-7, is as follows: KAGVTQTPRYLIKTRGQQVTLSCSPISGHRSVSWYQQTPGQGLQFLFEYFSETQRNKGNFPGRFSGRQFSNSRSEMNVSTLELGDSALYLCASRQTSISYEQYFGPGTRLTVT.

Comment on this clonotype: With a much larger clone just one base away, this may be a read error. This chain uses TRBV5-1 with TRBJ1-1, with D possibly matching TRBD1 (6 bases). Deletions cut 4 bases from V and 0 bases from J, with 13 bases between. CDR1 is SGHRS and CDR2 is YFSETQ in the germline V gene. The CDR3 is 15 residues long. CDR3 coding DNA: TGCGCCAGCAGCCCAGGGGCGATGGTGAACACTGAAGCTTTCTTT. Protein sequence: CASSPGAMVNTEAFF.

This clonotype was recorded at least ten times. V is TRBV5-1 and J is TRBJ1-2, with D tentatively TRBD1 (6 bases). The germline CDR1 and CDR2 sequences are SGHRS and YFSETQ. The V end lost 0 bases, the J end lost 5 bases, and 17 bases lay between the germline ends. CDR3 length equals 16 residues. The CDR3 region is CASSLALRQELYGYTF. The CDR3 DNA sequence: TGCGCCAGCAGCTTGGCCTTGAGACAGGAGCTTTATGGCTACACCTTC.

As concerns this clonotype: Given a much more abundant clone one base away, this may be a read error. The CDR3 region is CDSSLVQGSGNTIYF. The DNA for the CDR3 is TGCGACAGCAGCTTGGTGCAGGGTTCTGGAAACACCATATATTTT. The V gene is TRBV5-1, the J gene TRBJ1-3, with a possible D match to TRBD1 (5 bases). Germline loops: CDR1 SGHRS, CDR2 YFSETQ. The CDR3 extends over 15 amino acids.

This clonotype was found many times. The chain couples TRBV4-1 to TRBJ1-4; 9 nucleotides line up with TRBD1. Germline values: CDR1 MGHRA, CDR2 YSYEKL. CDR3 length: 15 residues. V shed 1 base and J 10 bases; nucleotides not matched to a gene: 7. CDR3 amino acids: CASSQAYGQGRKLFF. CDR3 nucleotides: TGCGCCAGCAGCCAAGCCTACGGACAGGGGCGAAAACTGTTTTTT.

This clonotype was detected many times. This rearrangement joins TRBV4-2 to TRBJ2-2, with D hard to call. The CDR3 totals 14 residues. CDR1 and CDR2 (germline): LGHNA, YNFKEQ. V was pared by 4 bases and J by 5 bases, with 11 bases between. CDR3 DNA sequence: TGTGCCAGCAGCCTGCTTTGGGCTACCGGGGAGCTGTTTTTT. Translation: CASSLLWATGELFF.

This clonotype has at least ten counts. This rearrangement joins TRBV5-1 to TRBJ2-2; TRBD2 agrees at 9 bases. Losses at the gene ends were 3 bases for V and 7 bases for J; bases not matched to a gene: 7. The CDR3 length is 15 residues. Germline V gene data show CDR1 as SGHRS and CDR2 as YFSETQ. CDR3 nucleotides: TGCGCCAGCAGCTCCCTGGCGGGAGGGGTCGGGGAGCTGTTTTTT. It encodes CASSSLAGGVGELFF. The whole variable domain, remainder taken from reference TRBV5-1 and TRBJ2-2, is KAGVTQTPRYLIKTRGQQVTLSCSPISGHRSVSWYQQTPGQGLQFLFEYFSETQRNKGNFPGRFSGRQFSNSRSEMNVSTLELGDSALYLCASSSLAGGVGELFFGEGSRLTVL.

This clonotype was counted many times. CDR3 sequence: CASSRETKGPYEQYF. CDR3 coding DNA: TGCGCCAGCAGCCGAGAGACAAAAGGTCCCTACGAGCAGTACTTC. The gene calls are TRBV4-1 and TRBJ2-7, with D uncertain. V lost 4 bases, J lost 2 bases, and 15 bases lay in between. CDR1 is MGHRA and CDR2 is YSYEKL in the germline V gene. CDR3 length equals 15 residues.

This clonotype has at least ten counts. The chain combines TRBV3-1 with TRBJ1-5, with no clear D. Per the germline V gene, CDR1 is LGHDT and CDR2 is YNNKEL (reference sequence). The CDR3 runs to 15 residues. Trimming cost V 4 bases and J 4 bases, with 14 bases left between them. This CDR3 reads CASSPDWAGNQPQHF. The CDR3 region has the DNA TGTGCCAGCAGCCCAGACTGGGCGGGGAATCAGCCCCAGCATTTT.

There are many counts of this clonotype. The chain employs TRBV7-3 and TRBJ2-1, with 8 nucleotides matching TRBD2. Germline CDR1 is SGHTA and CDR2 is FQGTGA. The ends lost 5 bases at V and 2 bases at J; junction bases unmatched: 2. This CDR3 is 14 amino acids long. The CDR3 region is CASSLSGTYNEQFF. As DNA, the CDR3 is TGTGCCAGCAGCCTTAGCGGGACCTACAATGAGCAGTTCTTC.

This clonotype appeared many times. The CDR3 region has the DNA TGTGCCAGCAGTTCATTCCCTTCTACCGGGGAGCTGTTTTTT. Translated, it gives CASSSFPSTGELFF. This chain links TRBV12-3 or TRBV12-4 with TRBJ2-2; D is unclear. CDR3 size: 14 residues. The germline V and J ends were trimmed by 4 bases and 5 bases, with 11 bases remaining between them.

This clonotype was detected ten times or more. The V call is TRBV28, the J call TRBJ1-2; D is undetermined. The germline V gene encodes CDR1 MDHEN and CDR2 SYDVKM. The ends were cut back, 8 bases at V and 4 bases at J, with 8 bases in the middle. The CDR3 sequence is 11 residues long. CDR3 nucleotide sequence: TGTGCCAGCCATTACAGCTATGGCTACACCTTC. It codes for CASHYSYGYTF.

This chain connects TRBV11-2 to TRBJ2-7, with D perhaps assigned TRBD1 or TRBD2 (6 bases each). V lost 7 bases to trimming and J lost 1 base, with 17 bases between them. This CDR3 is built from 15 residues. Germline V gene sequence: CDR1 SGHAT, CDR2 FQNNGV. In DNA form, the CDR3 reads TGTGCCAGCAACACCGACAAGGGGGGTTCCTACGAGCAGTACTTC. Its translation: CASNTDKGGSYEQYF. Full variable domain (remainder filled in from reference TRBV11-2 and TRBJ2-7): EAGVAQSPRYKIIEKRQSVAFWCNPISGHATLYWYQQILGQGPKLLIQFQNNGVVDDSQLPKDRFSAERLKGVDSTLKIQPAKLEDSAVYLCASNTDKGGSYEQYFGPGTRLTVT.

In this sample, this clonotype turned up many times. The V call is TRBV6-5, the J call TRBJ2-7; the D is unclear. The CDR3 length is 14 residues. Trimming left V 0 bases short and J 5 bases short, with 11 bases between. Germline V gives CDR1 MNHEY, CDR2 SVGAGI. The CDR3, as DNA: TGTGCCAGCAGTTACTCGAGGCCCCCAGACGAGCAGTACTTC. It translates to CASSYSRPPDEQYF.

This clonotype was recorded many times. The chain recombines TRBV7-9 with TRBJ2-2; D is uncertain. CDR3 length: 15 residues. Germline loops: CDR1 SEHNR, CDR2 FQNEAQ (reference sequence). V was cut by 1 base and J by 0 bases, with 6 bases left in between. CDR3 protein: CASSLEAPNTGELFF. The CDR3 DNA follows: TGTGCCAGCAGCTTAGAGGCCCCGAACACCGGGGAGCTGTTTTTT.

This clonotype was recorded many times. V gene TRBV28 combines with J gene TRBJ2-6; TRBD2 might be the D (6 bases). Germline CDR1 is MDHEN and CDR2 is SYDVKM. V shed 2 bases and J shed 4 bases, with 9 bases lying between them. The CDR3 is made up of 15 amino acids. The CDR3 DNA follows: TGTGCCAGCAGTTTAGGGGGGACCGGGGCCAACGTCCTGACTTTC. It yields the protein CASSLGGTGANVLTF.